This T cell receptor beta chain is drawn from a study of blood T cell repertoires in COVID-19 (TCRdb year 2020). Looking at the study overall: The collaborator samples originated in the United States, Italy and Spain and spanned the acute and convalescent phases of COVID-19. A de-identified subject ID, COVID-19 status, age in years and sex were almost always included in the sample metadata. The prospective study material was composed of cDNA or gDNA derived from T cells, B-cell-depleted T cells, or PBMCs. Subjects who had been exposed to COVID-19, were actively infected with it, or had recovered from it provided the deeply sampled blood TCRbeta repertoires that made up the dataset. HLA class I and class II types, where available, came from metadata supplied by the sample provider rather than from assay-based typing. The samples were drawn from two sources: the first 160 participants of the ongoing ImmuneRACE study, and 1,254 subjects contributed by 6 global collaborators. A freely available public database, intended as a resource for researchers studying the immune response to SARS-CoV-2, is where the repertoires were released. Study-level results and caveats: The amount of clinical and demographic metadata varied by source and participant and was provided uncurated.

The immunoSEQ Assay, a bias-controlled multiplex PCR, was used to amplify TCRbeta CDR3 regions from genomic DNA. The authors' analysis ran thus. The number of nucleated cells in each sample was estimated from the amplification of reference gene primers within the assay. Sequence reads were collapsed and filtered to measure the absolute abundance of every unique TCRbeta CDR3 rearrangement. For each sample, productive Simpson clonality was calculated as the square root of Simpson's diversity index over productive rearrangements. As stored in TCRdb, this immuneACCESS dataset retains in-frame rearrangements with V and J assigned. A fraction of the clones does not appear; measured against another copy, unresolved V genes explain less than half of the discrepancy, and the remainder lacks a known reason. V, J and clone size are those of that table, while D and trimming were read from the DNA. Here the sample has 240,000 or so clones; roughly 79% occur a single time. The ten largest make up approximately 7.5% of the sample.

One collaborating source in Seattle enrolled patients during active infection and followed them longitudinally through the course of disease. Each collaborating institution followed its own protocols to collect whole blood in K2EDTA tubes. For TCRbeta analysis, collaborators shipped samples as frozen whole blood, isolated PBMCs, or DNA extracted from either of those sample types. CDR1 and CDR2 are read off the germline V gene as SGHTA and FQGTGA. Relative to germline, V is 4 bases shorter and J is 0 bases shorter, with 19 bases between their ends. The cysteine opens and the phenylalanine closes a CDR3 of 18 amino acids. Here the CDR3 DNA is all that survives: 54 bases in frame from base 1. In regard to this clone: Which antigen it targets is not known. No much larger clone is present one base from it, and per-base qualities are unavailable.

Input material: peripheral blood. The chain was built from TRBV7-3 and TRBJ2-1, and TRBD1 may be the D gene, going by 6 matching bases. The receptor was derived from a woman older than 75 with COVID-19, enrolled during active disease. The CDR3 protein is CASSSSGTLRSSYNEQFF. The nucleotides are TGTGCCAGCAGCTCCTCCGGGACACTAAGGAGCTCCTACAATGAGCAGTTCTTC. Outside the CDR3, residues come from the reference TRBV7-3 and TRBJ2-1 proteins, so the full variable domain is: GAGVSQTPSNKVTEKGKYVELRCDPISGHTALYWYRQSLGQGPEFLIYFQGTGAADDSGLPNDRFFAVRPEGSVSTLKIQRTERGDSAVYLCASSSSGTLRSSYNEQFFGPGTRLTVL.